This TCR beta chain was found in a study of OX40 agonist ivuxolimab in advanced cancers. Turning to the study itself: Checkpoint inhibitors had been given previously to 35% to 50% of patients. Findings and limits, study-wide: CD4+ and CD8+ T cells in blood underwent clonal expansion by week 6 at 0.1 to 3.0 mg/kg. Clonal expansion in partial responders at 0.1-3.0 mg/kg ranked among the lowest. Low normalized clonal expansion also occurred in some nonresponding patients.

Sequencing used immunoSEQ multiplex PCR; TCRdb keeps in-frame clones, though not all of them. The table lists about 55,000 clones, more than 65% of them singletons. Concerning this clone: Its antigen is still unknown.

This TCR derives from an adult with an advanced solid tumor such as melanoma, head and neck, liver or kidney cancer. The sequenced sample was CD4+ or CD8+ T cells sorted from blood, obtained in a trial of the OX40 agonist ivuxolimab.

The CDR3 is CASRRLAGDPGELFF. The DNA for the CDR3 is TGTGCCAGCAGGAGACTAGCGGGAGACCCCGGGGAGCTGTTTTTT. The chain has TRBV7-9 and TRBJ2-2, with TRBD2 matching over 12 bases. J was trimmed by 6 bases and V by 6 bases; bases with no gene match: 5. The CDR3 is made up of 15 amino acids. Germline V lookup: CDR1 SEHNR, CDR2 FQNEAQ (reference sequence).